This TCR beta chain stems from a study of T cell responses to AZD1222 COVID-19 vaccine. On this clone: Other DNA sequences in the sample encode the same CDR3.

Assay used: immunoSEQ multiplex PCR; TCRdb lists only in-frame clones, some missing. Altogether tens of thousands of clones are present, about nine tenths being singletons, with the ten largest covering approximately 10%. The sequenced sample was peripheral blood, obtained on day 0 of AZD1222 vaccination. This TCR derives from an adult in good health.

CDR3 nucleotide sequence: TGTGCCAGCTCACCGAGGGGGAACTCCTACGAGCAGTACTTC. Protein sequence: CASSPRGNSYEQYF. V usage is TRBV18 and J usage is TRBJ2-7; tentatively, D is TRBD1 (6 bases). The CDR3 sequence is 14 residues long. The ends were cut back, 3 bases at V and 0 bases at J, with 9 bases in the middle. CDR1 KGHSH and CDR2 LQKENI come from the germline V gene.